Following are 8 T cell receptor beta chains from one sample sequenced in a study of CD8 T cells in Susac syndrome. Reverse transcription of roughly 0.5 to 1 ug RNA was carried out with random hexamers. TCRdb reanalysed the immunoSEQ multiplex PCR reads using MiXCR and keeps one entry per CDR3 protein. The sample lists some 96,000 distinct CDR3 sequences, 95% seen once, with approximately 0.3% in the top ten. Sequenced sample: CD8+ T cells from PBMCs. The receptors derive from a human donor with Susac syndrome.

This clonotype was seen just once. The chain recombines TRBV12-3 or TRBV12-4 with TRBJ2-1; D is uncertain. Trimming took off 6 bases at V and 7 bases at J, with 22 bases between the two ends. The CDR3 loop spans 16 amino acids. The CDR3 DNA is TGTGCCAGCAGGGGCCAGGTCGCGGTGCCCTCTAATGAGCAGTTCTTC. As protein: CASRGQVAVPSNEQFF.

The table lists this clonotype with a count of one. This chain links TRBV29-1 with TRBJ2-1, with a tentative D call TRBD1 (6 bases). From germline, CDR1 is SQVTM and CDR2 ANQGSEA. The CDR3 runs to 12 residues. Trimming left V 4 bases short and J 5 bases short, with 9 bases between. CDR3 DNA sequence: TGCAGCGTTGGGGGGCAAAACAATGAGCAGTTCTTC. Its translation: CSVGGQNNEQFF.

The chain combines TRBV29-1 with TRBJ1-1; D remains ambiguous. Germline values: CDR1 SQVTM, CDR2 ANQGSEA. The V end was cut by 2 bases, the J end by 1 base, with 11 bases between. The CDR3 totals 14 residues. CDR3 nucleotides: TGCAGCGTTGAATTGGGGTTCTGGAACACTGAAGCTTTCTTT. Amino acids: CSVELGFWNTEAFF.

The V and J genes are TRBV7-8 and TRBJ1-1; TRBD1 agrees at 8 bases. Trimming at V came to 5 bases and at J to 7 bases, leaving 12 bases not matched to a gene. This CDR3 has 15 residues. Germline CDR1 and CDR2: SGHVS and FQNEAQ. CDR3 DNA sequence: TGTGCCAGCAGCAACAGACAGGGGAGATCGAGTGAAGCTTTCTTT. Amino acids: CASSNRQGRSSEAFF.

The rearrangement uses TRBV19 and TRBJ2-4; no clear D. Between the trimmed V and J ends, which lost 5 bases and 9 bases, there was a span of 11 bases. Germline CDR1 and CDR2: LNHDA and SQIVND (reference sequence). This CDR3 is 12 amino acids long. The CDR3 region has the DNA TGTGCCAGTAGTCGTGAGCGAGGCATTCAGTACTTC. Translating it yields CASSRERGIQYF.

For the CDR3, the DNA is TGTGCCAGCAGCTTAACTGTAACGGGAGTGGCTGAGCAGTTCTTC. Its protein is CASSLTVTGVAEQFF. This sequence joins TRBV7-3 and TRBJ2-1, with D maybe TRBD2 (6 bases). V was pared by 0 bases and J by 9 bases, with 15 bases between. Germline V gene lookup returns CDR1 SGHTA and CDR2 FQGTGA. CDR3 length: 15 amino acids. Full variable domain (rest looked up from reference TRBV7-3 and TRBJ2-1): GAGVSQTPSNKVTEKGKYVELRCDPISGHTALYWYRQSLGQGPEFLIYFQGTGAADDSGLPNDRFFAVRPEGSVSTLKIQRTERGDSAVYLCASSLTVTGVAEQFFGPGTRLTVL.

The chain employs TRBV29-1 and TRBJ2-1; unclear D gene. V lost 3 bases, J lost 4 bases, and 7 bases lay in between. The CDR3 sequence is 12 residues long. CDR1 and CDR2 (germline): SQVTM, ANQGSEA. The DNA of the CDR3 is TGCAGCGTTGAGGAAGGGTACAATGAGCAGTTCTTC. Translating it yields CSVEEGYNEQFF.

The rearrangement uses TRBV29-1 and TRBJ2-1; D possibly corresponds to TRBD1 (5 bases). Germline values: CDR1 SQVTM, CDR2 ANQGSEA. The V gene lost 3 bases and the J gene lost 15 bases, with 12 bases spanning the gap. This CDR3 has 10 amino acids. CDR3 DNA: TGCAGCGTTGATAGGGGTGATGTGTTCTTC. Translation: CSVDRGDVFF.